Listed below are T cell receptor beta chains from one sample, sequenced in a study of T cell responses to AZD1222 COVID-19 vaccine. TCRdb's copy holds only in-frame clones and misses some; the assay was immunoSEQ multiplex PCR. The profile shows 100,000 to 150,000 clones, around 87% of them singletons. The specimen comprised peripheral blood, sampled on day 0 of AZD1222 vaccination. These receptors all stem from an adult in good health. Both conserved end residues are part of each CDR3. The D gene is left open where the match is weak.

d_gene: TRBD1; j_gene: TRBJ2-7; v_gene: TRBV3-1/TRBV3-2; CDR3nt: TGTGCCAGCAGCCCAGGACAGGGCCCCTACGAGCAGTACTTC; CDR3aa: CASSPGQGPYEQYF
d_gene: .; j_gene: TRBJ1-1; v_gene: TRBV9; CDR3nt: TGTGCCAGCAGCGTAGCTTCCAGGAATACTGAAGCTTTCTTT; CDR3aa: CASSVASRNTEAFF
d_gene: .; j_gene: TRBJ1-1; v_gene: TRBV2; CDR3nt: TGTGCCAGCAGTGAAAGGACCATGAACACTGAAGCTTTCTTT; CDR3aa: CASSERTMNTEAFF
d_gene: .; j_gene: TRBJ2-7; v_gene: TRBV9; CDR3nt: TGTGCCAGCAGCGACTTACTAGCTCTCGAGCAGTACTTC; CDR3aa: CASSDLLALEQYF
d_gene: .; j_gene: TRBJ1-3; v_gene: TRBV24-1; CDR3nt: TGTGCCACCAGTGGGACCTCTGGAAACACCATATATTTT; CDR3aa: CATSGTSGNTIYF
d_gene: .; j_gene: TRBJ1-6; v_gene: TRBV19; CDR3nt: TGTGCCAGTAGCCCCCGACAGGCGCTCTATTCACCCCTCCACTTT; CDR3aa: CASSPRQALYSPLHF
d_gene: TRBD1; j_gene: TRBJ1-1; v_gene: TRBV28; CDR3nt: TGTGCCAGCAGTTCAGGGGGCGGCACTGAAGCTTTCTTT; CDR3aa: CASSSGGGTEAFF
d_gene: TRBD1; j_gene: TRBJ2-5; v_gene: TRBV4-1; CDR3nt: TGCGCCAGCAGCCAAGAAAGCCAGGGGGCTCAAGAGACCCAGTACTTC; CDR3aa: CASSQESQGAQETQYF
d_gene: .; j_gene: TRBJ1-4; v_gene: TRBV30; CDR3nt: TGTGCCTGGAGTACATTGGGACACAATAATGAAAAACTGTTTTTT; CDR3aa: CAWSTLGHNNEKLFF
d_gene: .; j_gene: TRBJ1-3; v_gene: TRBV5-1; CDR3nt: TGCGCCAGCAGCGACGGACGGTACTTGGGAAACACCATATATTTT; CDR3aa: CASSDGRYLGNTIYF
d_gene: TRBD1; j_gene: TRBJ2-7; v_gene: TRBV7-2; CDR3nt: TGTGCCAGCAGCCCTACAGGGGTCCACTCCGAGCAGTACTTC; CDR3aa: CASSPTGVHSEQYF
d_gene: .; j_gene: TRBJ2-7; v_gene: TRBV5-4; CDR3nt: TGTGCCAGCAGCCTGCGGGACTCCCAACAGTACTTC; CDR3aa: CASSLRDSQQYF
d_gene: .; j_gene: TRBJ1-5; v_gene: TRBV19; CDR3nt: TGTGCCAGTACCGCAGGGAATCAGCCCCAGCATTTT; CDR3aa: CASTAGNQPQHF
d_gene: TRBD1; j_gene: TRBJ1-5; v_gene: TRBV23-1; CDR3nt: TGCGCCAGCAGCTACCCTCGACAGGGGGCGTATAGCAATCAGCCCCAGCATTTT; CDR3aa: CASSYPRQGAYSNQPQHF
d_gene: .; j_gene: TRBJ2-2; v_gene: TRBV30; CDR3nt: TGTGCCTGGAGTGCACCCGGACGGGCAACCGGGGAGCTGTTTTTT; CDR3aa: CAWSAPGRATGELFF
d_gene: TRBD1; j_gene: TRBJ2-2; v_gene: TRBV5-5; CDR3nt: TGTGCCAGCAGCTTCCTGGGACAGGGGGCGCGAGGGACCGGGGAGCTGTTTTTT; CDR3aa: CASSFLGQGARGTGELFF
d_gene: TRBD2; j_gene: TRBJ2-1; v_gene: TRBV5-1; CDR3nt: TGCGCCAGCAGCTTGGAAGGGGGGGGGCGAAGCGGGGGATGGTATGAGCAGTTCTTC; CDR3aa: CASSLEGGGRSGGWYEQFF
d_gene: .; j_gene: TRBJ1-5; v_gene: TRBV5-4; CDR3nt: TGTGCCAGCAGCTTGGGTGGGCAGCCCAATCAGCCCCAGCATTTT; CDR3aa: CASSLGGQPNQPQHF
d_gene: .; j_gene: TRBJ1-2; v_gene: TRBV30; CDR3nt: TGTGCCTGGGGGCTCGAGGGTGGCGGCTACACCTTC; CDR3aa: CAWGLEGGGYTF
d_gene: .; j_gene: TRBJ1-6; v_gene: TRBV5-6; CDR3nt: TGTGCCAGCAGCTTGGTGACAGTGAATAATTCACCCCTCCACTTT; CDR3aa: CASSLVTVNNSPLHF
d_gene: .; j_gene: TRBJ1-2; v_gene: TRBV3-1/TRBV3-2; CDR3nt: TGTGCCAGCAGCCAAAGGGGACCGTCGGGCTACACCTTC; CDR3aa: CASSQRGPSGYTF
d_gene: .; j_gene: TRBJ1-2; v_gene: TRBV19; CDR3nt: TGTGCCAGTAGTCGGTACGGGGACTATGGCTACACCTTC; CDR3aa: CASSRYGDYGYTF
d_gene: .; j_gene: TRBJ1-1; v_gene: TRBV2; CDR3nt: TGTGCCAGCAGTGAGTGGGCTGAAGCTTTCTTT; CDR3aa: CASSEWAEAFF
d_gene: .; j_gene: TRBJ1-2; v_gene: TRBV7-2; CDR3nt: TGTGCCAGCAGCTCGCCAACCTCTAGCTATGGCTACACCTTC; CDR3aa: CASSSPTSSYGYTF
d_gene: .; j_gene: TRBJ2-3; v_gene: TRBV9; CDR3nt: TGTGCCAGCAGCGTAGGGCTATCAGGGGATACGCAGTATTTT; CDR3aa: CASSVGLSGDTQYF
d_gene: .; j_gene: TRBJ2-3; v_gene: TRBV13; CDR3nt: TGTGCCAGCAGCTTAGCTGGGATCGCGACCACAGATACGCAGTATTTT; CDR3aa: CASSLAGIATTDTQYF
d_gene: TRBD1; j_gene: TRBJ2-3; v_gene: TRBV6-5; CDR3nt: TGTGCCAGCACCGAGGGGACAGGGGGGGCGCAGTATTTT; CDR3aa: CASTEGTGGAQYF
d_gene: .; j_gene: TRBJ1-1; v_gene: TRBV7-2; CDR3nt: TGTGCCAGCAGCTTAGAGGTTGCGAGGGTTCACACTGAAGCTTTCTTT; CDR3aa: CASSLEVARVHTEAFF
d_gene: TRBD2; j_gene: TRBJ2-2; v_gene: TRBV7-2; CDR3nt: TGTGCCAGCAGCTTGGGACTAGCGGACAAGGGGGGGGAGCTGTTTTTT; CDR3aa: CASSLGLADKGGELFF
d_gene: TRBD2; j_gene: TRBJ2-1; v_gene: TRBV7-9; CDR3nt: TGTGCCAGCAGCACCCTTAGCGGGAGCTACGGGAATGAGCAGTTCTTC; CDR3aa: CASSTLSGSYGNEQFF
d_gene: TRBD1; j_gene: TRBJ2-1; v_gene: TRBV27; CDR3nt: TGTGCCAGCAGCCTTCAGGGGGTTCCCTACAATGAGCAGTTCTTC; CDR3aa: CASSLQGVPYNEQFF
d_gene: TRBD2; j_gene: TRBJ2-1; v_gene: TRBV15; CDR3nt: TGTGCCACCAGCAGATCCCCTAGCGGGGGCCTTGACAATGAGCAGTTCTTC; CDR3aa: CATSRSPSGGLDNEQFF
d_gene: .; j_gene: TRBJ2-3; v_gene: TRBV5-1; CDR3nt: TGCGCCAGCAGCTTGGTGTCTAGCTCAGATACGCAGTATTTT; CDR3aa: CASSLVSSSDTQYF
d_gene: TRBD2; j_gene: TRBJ2-7; v_gene: TRBV6-5; CDR3nt: TGTGCCAGCTCTTTAGAGCGGGGCTCCTACGAGCAGTACTTC; CDR3aa: CASSLERGSYEQYF
d_gene: TRBD1; j_gene: TRBJ2-1; v_gene: TRBV9; CDR3nt: TGTGCCAGCAGCGTAGGGGACAGTTACAATGAGCAGTTCTTC; CDR3aa: CASSVGDSYNEQFF
d_gene: TRBD2; j_gene: TRBJ2-1; v_gene: TRBV9; CDR3nt: TGTGCCAGCAGCGTAGTACTAGCGGGAGCCAATGAGCAGTTCTTC; CDR3aa: CASSVVLAGANEQFF
d_gene: .; j_gene: TRBJ1-6; v_gene: TRBV10-3; CDR3nt: TGTGCCATCAGGGCCGAATCTTCACCCCTCCACTTT; CDR3aa: CAIRAESSPLHF
d_gene: TRBD1; j_gene: TRBJ1-4; v_gene: TRBV29-1; CDR3nt: TGCAGCGTTGTACAGGGGGCTGGGGAAAAACTGTTTTTT; CDR3aa: CSVVQGAGEKLFF
d_gene: .; j_gene: TRBJ2-5; v_gene: TRBV15; CDR3nt: TGTGCCACCAGCTCGGGGCGGGAGACCCAGTACTTC; CDR3aa: CATSSGRETQYF
d_gene: TRBD2; j_gene: TRBJ2-1; v_gene: TRBV3-1/TRBV3-2; CDR3nt: TGTGCCAGCAGCCTTTCTAGCGGACCCAATGAGCAGTTCTTC; CDR3aa: CASSLSSGPNEQFF
d_gene: .; j_gene: TRBJ1-2; v_gene: TRBV28; CDR3nt: TGTGCCAGCAGTTTATTGGCGGCTAACTATGGCTACACCTTC; CDR3aa: CASSLLAANYGYTF
d_gene: TRBD1; j_gene: TRBJ1-4; v_gene: TRBV5-1; CDR3nt: TGCGCCAGCAGTAGGACAGGGGACGAAAAACTGTTTTTT; CDR3aa: CASSRTGDEKLFF
d_gene: TRBD2; j_gene: TRBJ2-5; v_gene: TRBV24-1; CDR3nt: TGTGCCACCAGTTCCGGACTAGCGGGAGGGCCAGGGGAGACCCAGTACTTC; CDR3aa: CATSSGLAGGPGETQYF
d_gene: .; j_gene: TRBJ2-3; v_gene: TRBV20-1; CDR3nt: TGCAGTGCCATGGACACAGATACGCAGTATTTT; CDR3aa: CSAMDTDTQYF
d_gene: .; j_gene: TRBJ1-5; v_gene: TRBV30; CDR3nt: TGTGCCTTATCTGCACAGGGCGTACAGCCCCAGCATTTT; CDR3aa: CALSAQGVQPQHF
d_gene: .; j_gene: TRBJ2-7; v_gene: TRBV19; CDR3nt: TGTGCCAGTAGTACCGGCAGGGAGGACGAGCAGTACTTC; CDR3aa: CASSTGREDEQYF